This TCR beta chain was identified in a study of T-cell memory formation after mild COVID-19. For the study at large: Most TCR clusters belonged to a single donor.

Study-wide results and caveats: Those CD4+ clones that contracted were mainly in CM and EM (CD8+ ones in EMRA). The authors did not confirm SARS-CoV-2 specificity of second-wave clones peaking day 37.

Worth noting for this clonotype: Its target is unknown.

The CDR3 covers 15 residues. V was pared by 5 bases and J by 2 bases, with 16 bases between. Germline V gene data show CDR1 as SGHRS and CDR2 as YFSETQ. Employing constant-segment primers, 5'RACE generated TCR alpha and TCR beta cDNA libraries bearing sample barcodes and UMIs. TCRdb reprocessed the 5' RACE reads with MiXCR, giving one entry per CDR3 protein. The top ten clones hold over 20% of a sample with more than 300,000 distinct CDR3 sequences, roughly an eighth of them seen once. The genes are TRBV5-1 and TRBJ1-2; D is perhaps TRBD1 (5 bases). The sequence derives from a man between 18 and 29 years old who had mild COVID-19 (a few samples of this study predate the infection). Cell type and time point are not known. The material sequenced was PBMCs or a T cell subset sorted from them (not recorded which). In DNA, the CDR3 is TGCGCCAGCAGTTGGAGTGGGGCAGGCAACTATGGCTACACCTTC. Translating gives CASSWSGAGNYGYTF. The variable domain in full, completed from reference TRBV5-1 and TRBJ1-2, reads KAGVTQTPRYLIKTRGQQVTLSCSPISGHRSVSWYQQTPGQGLQFLFEYFSETQRNKGNFPGRFSGRQFSNSRSEMNVSTLELGDSALYLCASSWSGAGNYGYTFGSGTRLTVV.